Listed below are T cell receptor beta chains from one sample, sequenced in a study of CD8 T cells in Susac syndrome. TCRdb ran MiXCR on the immunoSEQ multiplex PCR reads and lists one entry per CDR3 protein. This table holds about 120,000 distinct CDR3 sequences, about nine tenths found once. The sample taken for sequencing was CD8+ T cells from PBMCs. The receptor set was obtained from a human donor in good health. The CDR3 runs from the conserved cysteine through the conserved F or W. The D gene is left open where the match is weak. Where a row states a size, it is once, few, many or the class of an expanded clone; other rows omit it.

>TRBV3-1|TRBJ2-3|-|TRBD1
TGTGCCAGCAGCCAAAAAACGACAGGGAGCACAGATACGCAGTATTTT
CASSQKTTGSTDTQYF
>TRBV11-1|TRBJ2-7|-|TRBD2
TGTGCCAGCGTCGCCCTAGCGGGAGGTGCCTACGAGCAGTACTTC
CASVALAGGAYEQYF
>TRBV6-5|TRBJ2-4|-|-
TGTGCCAGCAGTTTTTCAGCCAAAAACATTCAGTACTTC
CASSFSAKNIQYF
>TRBV7-8|TRBJ2-1|once|-
TGTGCCACCCGCGGCCCGGGCGACAATGAGCAGTTCTTC
CATRGPGDNEQFF
>TRBV20-1|TRBJ1-1|-|-
TGCAGTGCTCCCCCTCCAGGGATGTATGAAGCTTTCTTT
CSAPPPGMYEAFF
>TRBV5-4|TRBJ2-4|-|TRBD1
TGTGCCAGCAGCTCGGGGACAGTATCCAAAAACATTCAGTACTTC
CASSSGTVSKNIQYF
>TRBV6-2/TRBV6-3|TRBJ1-3|-|-
TGTGCCAGCAGCCTCCCTGGGGCCGTCTCTGGAAACACCATATATTTT
CASSLPGAVSGNTIYF
>TRBV7-2|TRBJ1-2|-|TRBD1
TGTGCCAGCAGCCCAGGACAGGGTCGTGGCTACACCTTC
CASSPGQGRGYTF
>TRBV2|TRBJ1-1|-|-
TGTGCCAGCAGTGAAGCGCTTCTGCGGCAGGGAGAAGCTTTCTTT
CASSEALLRQGEAFF
>TRBV7-2|TRBJ1-1|-|-
TGTGCCAGCAGCTTAGTTGGGGGATGGACTGAAGCTTTCTTT
CASSLVGGWTEAFF
>TRBV7-8|TRBJ2-7|-|TRBD1
TGTGCCAGCAGCTCCCCAGGCCGGGACAGGGGAATGTGGGAGCAGTACTTC
CASSSPGRDRGMWEQYF
>TRBV6-6|TRBJ2-2|-|-
TGTGCCAGCAGTTCCAGGGGCCTTGGTACCGGGGAGCTGTTTTTT
CASSSRGLGTGELFF
>TRBV12-3/TRBV12-4|TRBJ2-2|-|-
TGTGCCAGCAGTCCGATAGGGGTGACCCTGCGCACCGGGGAGCTGTTTTTT
CASSPIGVTLRTGELFF
>TRBV19|TRBJ1-2|-|-
TGTGCCAGTAGTATCCCCGGCGAGACTCACTATGGCTACACCTTC
CASSIPGETHYGYTF
>TRBV18|TRBJ2-2|-|TRBD1
TGTGCCAGCTCATTGACAGGGGTCCAGAACACCGGGGAGCTGTTTTTT
CASSLTGVQNTGELFF
>TRBV6-2/TRBV6-3|TRBJ2-2|-|TRBD2
TGTGCCAGCAGAACAGTGGGTGTAGCGGGACCGAACACCGGGGAGCTGTTTTTT
CASRTVGVAGPNTGELFF
>TRBV7-9|TRBJ2-7|-|TRBD1
TGTGCCTCACGAACGGGACAGGGGGCATGGGGTGGTTTCGACGAGCAGTACTTC
CASRTGQGAWGGFDEQYF
>TRBV7-2|TRBJ2-2|once|-
TGTGCCAGCAGCTTAGTTCGGACGAGGGGCACCGGGGAGCTGTTTTTT
CASSLVRTRGTGELFF
>TRBV4-1|TRBJ2-7|once|-
TGCGCCAGCAGCCAAGATCAGAGAACCTACGAGCAGTACTTC
CASSQDQRTYEQYF
>TRBV14|TRBJ2-3|-|TRBD2
TGTGCCAGCAGCCGCACTAGCGGGGGGCTACCTTCTTCTAGCACAGATACGCAGTATTTT
CASSRTSGGLPSSSTDTQYF
>TRBV9|TRBJ1-2|-|-
TGTGCCAGCAGCGTAGCCGGAGCTAACTATGGCTACACCTTC
CASSVAGANYGYTF
>TRBV2|TRBJ2-1|-|-
TGTGCCAGCAGTCTGAGAGATGAGCAGTTCTTC
CASSLRDEQFF
>TRBV20-1|TRBJ2-7|-|-
TGCAGTGCTAGAGATGCGAAGGAACTTTACGAGCAGTACTTC
CSARDAKELYEQYF
>TRBV24-1|TRBJ2-3|-|TRBD2
TGTGCCACCAGCGAAGGACTAGCGGGGGTCAATACGCAGTATTTT
CATSEGLAGVNTQYF
>TRBV4-2|TRBJ2-7|-|-
TGTGCCAGCAGCCCCTGGGCAGGGGCCGGCGAGCAGTACTTC
CASSPWAGAGEQYF
>TRBV21-1|TRBJ2-2|-|-
TGTGCCAGCAGCCCTCAGGGAGCCGGGGAGCTGTTTTTT
CASSPQGAGELFF
>TRBV5-1|TRBJ2-3|once|TRBD2
TGCGCCAGCAGCTTGAGTGCGGGGGACACAGATACGCAGTATTTT
CASSLSAGDTDTQYF
>TRBV14|TRBJ2-2|-|-
TGTGCCAGCAGCCTTGGGGTCAACACCGGGGAGCTGTTTTTT
CASSLGVNTGELFF
>TRBV29-1|TRBJ2-5|-|-
TGCAGCGGGAGGGCAGAAGAGACCCAGTACTTC
CSGRAEETQYF
>TRBV5-1|TRBJ2-7|-|TRBD1
TGCGCCAGCTGCATGAGCGGAGGACAGGGCTTCCACGAGCAGTACTTC
CASCMSGGQGFHEQYF
>TRBV4-1|TRBJ2-5|-|-
TGCGCCAGCAGCCAAGGGGCGCACCAAGAGACCCAGTACTTC
CASSQGAHQETQYF
>TRBV21-1|TRBJ2-7|-|-
TGTGCCAGCCCACACACAGGGACTTCCTACGAGCAGTACTTC
CASPHTGTSYEQYF
>TRBV12-3/TRBV12-4|TRBJ2-7|few|TRBD1
TGTGCCAGCCGGACAGGAGACTACGAGCAGTACTTC
CASRTGDYEQYF
>TRBV9|TRBJ2-2|-|TRBD2
TGTGCCAGCAGCGTCGGGACTAGCGGGAGTACCGGGGAGCTGTTTTTT
CASSVGTSGSTGELFF
>TRBV7-2|TRBJ1-4|-|-
TGTGCCAGCAGTAGAGGGGGGATTAATGAAAAACTGTTTTTT
CASSRGGINEKLFF
>TRBV20-1|TRBJ1-2|-|-
TGCAGTGCGGGTCACAGTGGGGTCCGCTATGGCTACACCTTC
CSAGHSGVRYGYTF
>TRBV20-1|TRBJ1-1|-|-
TGCAGTGCTAACCCAGGACAGAACACTGAAGCTTTCTTT
CSANPGQNTEAFF
>TRBV7-9|TRBJ1-1|-|-
TGTGCCAGCAGCTTAGCAACAGGGAGTCGGCCTGAAGCTTTCTTT
CASSLATGSRPEAFF
>TRBV7-9|TRBJ1-1|-|-
TGTGCCAGCAGCCCCAGAGTCGGCGCTAACACTGAAGCTTTCTTT
CASSPRVGANTEAFF